The rows below give T cell receptor beta chains drawn from one sample of a study of vaccination and CD4 T cells after COVID-19. These receptors' targets are unknown. TCRdb reprocessed the PCR reads via MiXCR and lists one record per CDR3 protein. The sample holds more than 15,000 distinct CDR3 sequences, 45% to 65% seen once. Material: CD4+ T cells from blood, cultured in vitro, obtained before SARS-CoV-2 vaccination. The origin of the receptors is a human donor who had recovered from COVID-19. The CDR3 runs from the conserved cysteine through the conserved F or W. The order of the fields is V gene, CDR3 length, D gene, J gene, clone size, CDR3 protein, CDR3 DNA. The D gene is left open where the match is weak. The size field is filled for only some rows; it gives once, few, many or a size class.

V gene: TRBV6-1; CDR3 length: 13; D gene: TRBD1; J gene: TRBJ1-5; clone size: NA; CDR3 protein: CASSGTDNQPQHF; CDR3 DNA: TGTGCCAGCAGCGGGACAGACAATCAGCCCCAGCATTTT
V gene: TRBV28; CDR3 length: 15; D gene: NA; J gene: TRBJ2-7; clone size: NA; CDR3 protein: CASSLYTGSSYEQYF; CDR3 DNA: TGTGCCAGCAGTTTATATACGGGAAGCTCCTACGAGCAGTACTTC
V gene: TRBV28; CDR3 length: 14; D gene: TRBD1; J gene: TRBJ2-7; clone size: NA; CDR3 protein: CASSTLGTDYEQYF; CDR3 DNA: TGTGCCAGCAGTACCCTAGGGACAGACTACGAGCAGTACTTC
V gene: TRBV27; CDR3 length: 13; D gene: NA; J gene: TRBJ1-1; clone size: few; CDR3 protein: CASSFEYTTEAFF; CDR3 DNA: TGTGCCAGCAGTTTTGAGTACACCACTGAAGCTTTCTTT
V gene: TRBV10-3; CDR3 length: 12; D gene: TRBD2; J gene: TRBJ2-1; clone size: NA; CDR3 protein: CAVATGTSEQFF; CDR3 DNA: TGTGCCGTCGCCACGGGGACTAGCGAGCAGTTCTTC
V gene: TRBV20-1; CDR3 length: 14; D gene: NA; J gene: TRBJ1-3; clone size: NA; CDR3 protein: CSARDGQAVNTIYF; CDR3 DNA: TGCAGTGCTAGAGATGGTCAGGCCGTGAACACCATATATTTT
V gene: TRBV29-1; CDR3 length: 13; D gene: TRBD1; J gene: TRBJ1-2; clone size: NA; CDR3 protein: CSVFRSDRAGYTF; CDR3 DNA: TGCAGCGTCTTCAGAAGCGACAGGGCGGGCTACACCTTC
V gene: TRBV11-2; CDR3 length: 14; D gene: NA; J gene: TRBJ1-6; clone size: NA; CDR3 protein: CASRRTAMNSPLHF; CDR3 DNA: TGTGCCAGCAGGCGGACAGCCATGAATTCACCCCTCCACTTT
V gene: TRBV19; CDR3 length: 16; D gene: NA; J gene: TRBJ2-3; clone size: NA; CDR3 protein: CASTQGRIQGTDTQYF; CDR3 DNA: TGTGCCAGTACACAGGGCCGCATCCAGGGGACAGATACGCAGTATTTT
V gene: TRBV28; CDR3 length: 12; D gene: NA; J gene: TRBJ1-6; clone size: NA; CDR3 protein: CASSSPHSPLHF; CDR3 DNA: TGTGCCAGCAGTTCCCCTCATTCACCCCTCCACTTT
V gene: TRBV7-9; CDR3 length: 16; D gene: TRBD2; J gene: TRBJ2-7; clone size: NA; CDR3 protein: CASSSQGLAETYEQYF; CDR3 DNA: TGTGCCAGCAGCTCCCAGGGCCTAGCGGAGACCTACGAGCAGTACTTC
V gene: TRBV19; CDR3 length: 15; D gene: TRBD2; J gene: TRBJ2-1; clone size: NA; CDR3 protein: CASSVGTSGYNEQFF; CDR3 DNA: TGTGCCAGTAGTGTGGGGACTAGCGGTTACAATGAGCAGTTCTTC
V gene: TRBV28; CDR3 length: 12; D gene: TRBD1; J gene: TRBJ1-4; clone size: NA; CDR3 protein: CASSSGQGRLFF; CDR3 DNA: TGTGCCAGCAGTTCGGGACAGGGTCGGCTGTTTTTT
V gene: TRBV5-1; CDR3 length: 13; D gene: NA; J gene: TRBJ2-1; clone size: NA; CDR3 protein: CASSLDWGGEQFF; CDR3 DNA: TGCGCCAGCAGCTTGGATTGGGGAGGTGAGCAGTTCTTC
V gene: TRBV28; CDR3 length: 14; D gene: TRBD1; J gene: TRBJ1-1; clone size: NA; CDR3 protein: CASSLDRANTEAFF; CDR3 DNA: TGTGCCAGCAGTCTGGACAGGGCAAACACTGAAGCTTTCTTT
V gene: TRBV7-2; CDR3 length: 18; D gene: TRBD1; J gene: TRBJ1-4; clone size: NA; CDR3 protein: CASSWGTSPRGTNEKLFF; CDR3 DNA: TGTGCCAGCAGCTGGGGGACTTCCCCCAGGGGGACTAATGAAAAACTGTTTTTT
V gene: TRBV27; CDR3 length: 15; D gene: TRBD2; J gene: TRBJ2-1; clone size: NA; CDR3 protein: CASSLAGTSGTKVFF; CDR3 DNA: TGTGCCAGCAGCCTCGCCGGGACTAGCGGGACAAAAGTGTTCTTC
V gene: TRBV2; CDR3 length: 15; D gene: NA; J gene: TRBJ2-3; clone size: NA; CDR3 protein: CASSAGTLSTDTQYF; CDR3 DNA: TGTGCCAGCAGTGCGGGTACCCTAAGCACAGATACGCAGTATTTT
V gene: TRBV21-1; CDR3 length: 16; D gene: NA; J gene: TRBJ2-3; clone size: NA; CDR3 protein: CASSNDRDGGTDTQYF; CDR3 DNA: TGTGCCAGCAGCAACGACAGGGACGGAGGCACAGATACGCAGTATTTT
V gene: TRBV12-3/TRBV12-4; CDR3 length: 14; D gene: NA; J gene: TRBJ2-7; clone size: NA; CDR3 protein: CASSLYRGGDEQYF; CDR3 DNA: TGTGCCAGCAGTTTATACAGGGGAGGCGACGAGCAGTACTTC
V gene: TRBV4-3; CDR3 length: 13; D gene: NA; J gene: TRBJ1-5; clone size: few; CDR3 protein: CASSQGWGQPQHF; CDR3 DNA: TGCGCCAGCAGCCAAGGGTGGGGTCAGCCCCAGCATTTT
V gene: TRBV2; CDR3 length: 15; D gene: NA; J gene: TRBJ2-2; clone size: NA; CDR3 protein: CASRWGLKGTGELFF; CDR3 DNA: TGTGCCAGCAGGTGGGGGCTAAAAGGGACCGGGGAGCTGTTTTTT
V gene: TRBV6-1; CDR3 length: 12; D gene: NA; J gene: TRBJ2-2; clone size: NA; CDR3 protein: CASSLRVGELFF; CDR3 DNA: TGTGCCAGCAGCCTCAGGGTGGGGGAGCTGTTTTTT